The source of this TCR beta chain is a study of blood T cell repertoires in COVID-19. About the research overall: Specimens from acute and convalescent COVID-19 originated in the United States, Italy and Spain. The cDNA or gDNA used as material had been derived from T cells, B-cell-depleted T cells, or PBMCs.

Per the original data handling: Reference gene primers were amplified, and this amplification served to estimate nucleated cell counts. Sequencing was performed with immunoSEQ multiplex PCR; in TCRdb, only in-frame clones are kept and a portion is missing. V, J and clone size were drawn from that table, and D and trimming were deduced from the DNA. Of 130,000 to 150,000 clones listed, about 89% are singletons. The CDR3 totals 17 residues. Germline V gene lookup returns CDR1 SGHTA and CDR2 FQGTGA. The ends lost 5 bases at V and 2 bases at J; junction bases unmatched: 6. The sequenced material came from peripheral blood. The receptor was isolated from a man aged 50-60 years who had recovered from COVID-19. The chain combines TRBV7-3 with TRBJ2-1; the match to TRBD2 covers 13 bases. This CDR3 is CASSPGLAGAPYNEQFF. As DNA, the CDR3 is TGTGCCAGCAGCCCAGGACTAGCGGGGGCCCCCTACAATGAGCAGTTCTTC. The entire variable domain, with the rest obtained from reference TRBV7-3 and TRBJ2-1, is as follows: GAGVSQTPSNKVTEKGKYVELRCDPISGHTALYWYRQSLGQGPEFLIYFQGTGAADDSGLPNDRFFAVRPEGSVSTLKIQRTERGDSAVYLCASSPGLAGAPYNEQFFGPGTRLTVL.